The 18 T cell receptor beta chains below all came from one sample that was sequenced in a study of Graves' ophthalmopathy and Graves' hyperthyroidism. Amplifying from RNA transcripts, the study obtained TCR beta CDR3 regions. The workflow started with a first-round RT-PCR run with HTBI primers and then moved on to a second-round multiplex PCR. A single record per CDR3 protein comes from TCRdb applying MiXCR to the multiplex PCR reads. The sample lists more than 1,000,000 distinct CDR3 sequences, 35% to 40% occurring once. Sequences were obtained from peripheral blood or thyroid tissue (not recorded which). These receptors came from an adult man with Graves' hyperthyroidism.

This clonotype was counted many times. This chain joins TRBV5-1 and TRBJ1-1, with 9 bases identical to TRBD1. The CDR3 is 16 amino acids. CDR1 SGHRS and CDR2 YFSETQ come from the germline V gene. V shed 2 bases and J 2 bases; nucleotides not matched to a gene: 7. DNA of the CDR3: TGCGCCAGCAGCTTACGAACGACAGGGGGTAACACTGAAGCTTTCTTT. Amino acid sequence: CASSLRTTGGNTEAFF. Variable domain in full (rest from reference TRBV5-1 and TRBJ1-1): KAGVTQTPRYLIKTRGQQVTLSCSPISGHRSVSWYQQTPGQGLQFLFEYFSETQRNKGNFPGRFSGRQFSNSRSEMNVSTLELGDSALYLCASSLRTTGGNTEAFFGQGTRLTVV.

This clonotype was recorded a few times. The J gene is TRBJ1-5, the V gene TRBV12-3 or TRBV12-4; possibly TRBD1 for D (5 bases). The CDR3 is 13 residues long. Trimming left V 6 bases short and J 7 bases short, with 13 bases between. The CDR3 DNA reads TGTGCCAGCAGGGGACGCCTCGGACAGCCCCAGCATTTT. It is translated as CASRGRLGQPQHF.

About this clonotype itself: A junction boundary mismatches the germline segment, possibly from a read error. The V gene is TRBV9, the J gene TRBJ2-2; 7 bases align to TRBD2. Germline V CDR1 and CDR2: SGDLS, YYNGEE. The CDR3 extends over 15 amino acids. The CDR3 nucleotides read TGCGCCAGCAGCGGGGCACAGTATTTCACCGGGGAGCTGTTTTTT. Amino acid sequence: CASSGAQYFTGELFF. Drawing the rest from reference TRBV9 and TRBJ2-2, the complete variable domain is DSGVTQTPKHLITATGQRVTLRCSPRSGDLSVYWYQQSLDQGLQFLIQYYNGEERAKGNILERFSAQQFPDLHSELNLSSLELGDSALYFCASSGAQYFTGELFFGEGSRLTVL.

The chain carries TRBV28 and TRBJ1-5, with 7 bases that match TRBD1. The trim removed 3 bases at V and 0 bases at J, leaving 5 bases unmatched. CDR1 is MDHEN and CDR2 is SYDVKM in the germline V gene. This CDR3 comprises 16 residues. CDR3 nucleotides: TGTGCCAGCAGTTTTCCCGGGACAGATAGCAATCAGCCCCAGCATTTT. Protein sequence: CASSFPGTDSNQPQHF.

There are a few counts of this clonotype. This rearrangement joins TRBV20-1 to TRBJ2-3; tentatively, D is TRBD2 (5 bases). This CDR3 is built from 14 residues. Per germline, CDR1 DFQATT and CDR2 SNEGSKA (reference sequence). With 0 bases removed from V and 1 base from J, the gap between germline ends came to 8 bases. The CDR3 coding sequence is TGCAGTGCTAGAGAAGAGGGCCGCACAGATACGCAGTATTTT. This gives the protein CSAREEGRTDTQYF.

To note about this clonotype: A much more abundant neighbour one base away suggests this may be a read error. The chain employs TRBV10-1 and TRBJ2-2; tentative D call: TRBD2 (5 bases). Germline values: CDR1 WNHNN, CDR2 SYGVQD (reference sequence). CDR3 size: 14 residues. The CDR3 loop reads CAGSESGLTGELFF. For the CDR3, the DNA is TGCGCCGGCAGTGAGTCGGGATTAACCGGGGAGCTGTTTTTT.

In this sample, this clonotype turned up many times. This rearrangement joins TRBV29-1 to TRBJ1-4; D ambiguous. V shed 4 bases and J shed 1 base, with 4 bases lying between them. The CDR3 totals 12 residues. CDR1 SQVTM and CDR2 ANQGSEA come from the germline V gene. The CDR3 DNA reads as TGCAGCGTTGTGGGAACTAATGAAAAACTGTTTTTT. It yields the protein CSVVGTNEKLFF.

This clonotype was counted a few times. This rearrangement joins TRBV9 to TRBJ1-1; D gene uncertain. CDR3 length: 12 residues. CDR1 SGDLS and CDR2 YYNGEE come from the germline V gene. V shed 5 bases and J shed 2 bases, with 7 bases lying between them. In nucleotides, the CDR3 is TGTGCCAGCAGTCCGATAAACACTGAAGCTTTCTTT. This translates into CASSPINTEAFF.

This clonotype was detected only a few times. The chain recombines TRBV27 with TRBJ1-1, with D tentatively TRBD1 (5 bases). The CDR3 is made up of 16 amino acids. V was cut by 3 bases and J by 4 bases, with 18 bases left in between. In germline, CDR1 is MNHEY, CDR2 SMNVEV (reference sequence). The CDR3 sequence: CASSLAGTSSSTEAFF. The CDR3 DNA reads as TGTGCCAGCAGTTTGGCAGGGACCTCATCTAGCACTGAAGCTTTCTTT.

This clonotype has ten or more counts. The chain uses TRBV29-1 and TRBJ2-5; TRBD1 matches at 10 bases. Germline V CDR1 and CDR2: SQVTM, ANQGSEA. The CDR3 consists of 16 residues. CDR3 sequence: CRMSNGTGEEKETQYF. As DNA, the CDR3 is TGCAGGATGAGCAACGGGACAGGGGAGGAAAAAGAGACCCAGTACTTC.

The chain uses TRBV5-1 and TRBJ1-6, with D possibly matching TRBD1 (6 bases). This CDR3 comprises 16 residues. Trimming pared 4 bases from V and 3 bases from J, leaving 14 bases between. Germline CDR1 is SGHRS and CDR2 is YFSETQ. The CDR3 DNA follows: TGCGCCAGCAGCCCTGAGGGGGGAGGCTATAATTCACCCCTCCACTTT. It codes for CASSPEGGGYNSPLHF.

This clonotype has at least ten counts. V is TRBV5-6 and J is TRBJ2-7; no reliable D call. V lost 3 bases and J 2 bases, leaving 9 bases between the germline ends. The CDR3 contains 13 residues. Germline V gene data show CDR1 as SGHDT and CDR2 as YYEEEE. The CDR3: CASSSTHTYEQYF. Here the CDR3 DNA reads TGTGCCAGCAGCTCGACTCATACCTACGAGCAGTACTTC.

The chain joins TRBV10-3 to TRBJ1-5; 7 nucleotides match TRBD1. In germline, CDR1 is ENHRY, CDR2 SYGVKD. After removal of 10 bases from V and 1 base from J, the junction contained 7 bases not matched to a gene. CDR3 length: 14 residues. Written as DNA, the CDR3 is TGTGCCAGCAAGCGGGGACAGAGCAATCAGCCCCAGCATTTT. It encodes CASKRGQSNQPQHF.

This clonotype appeared many times. The J gene is TRBJ2-7, the V gene TRBV7-6; the match to TRBD2 covers 10 bases. Looked up from germline, CDR1 is SGHVS and CDR2 is FNYEAQ. The J segment lost 6 bases and the V segment lost 3 bases, leaving 5 bases of the junction unmatched. This CDR3 comprises 14 residues. DNA of the CDR3: TGTGCCAGCAGCTTTGCTAGCGGGAGAGGCGAGCAGTACTTC. It codes for CASSFASGRGEQYF.

This clonotype was seen a few times. Because it lacks the conserved phenylalanine or tryptophan at the end, this CDR3 is likely a read error. The DNA is omitted, as the CDR3 cannot be located on it reliably, and the CDR3 follows TCRdb's listing. The V and J genes are TRBV29-1 and TRBJ1-4; TRBD1 was called by the table and not checked on the DNA. The germline V gene encodes CDR1 SQVTM and CDR2 ANQGSEA. The CDR3 length equals 9 residues, ends included. The CDR3 sequence is CSVGQGAFD.

This clonotype was seen ten or more times. The V and J genes are TRBV7-2 and TRBJ2-6, with TRBD1 as a possible D gene (6 bases). In germline, CDR1 is SGHTA, CDR2 FQGNSA. This CDR3 is 15 amino acids long. Trimming removed 5 bases from V and 2 bases from J, with 10 bases in between. CDR3 loop: CASSTQGTGANVLTF. The CDR3 nucleotides read TGTGCCAGCAGCACACAGGGCACTGGGGCCAACGTCCTGACTTTC.

The V gene is TRBV7-9, the J gene TRBJ2-5, with 8 bases that match TRBD1. Trimming took 4 bases from V and 4 from J; bases not matched to a gene: 14. The CDR3 contains 17 residues. The germline gives CDR1 SEHNR, CDR2 FQNEAQ (reference sequence). CDR3 protein: CASSSRSWTGRGETQYF. The DNA of the CDR3 is TGTGCCAGCAGCTCCCGCTCATGGACAGGGCGGGGAGAGACCCAGTACTTC.

This clonotype is a singleton in its sample. The chain combines TRBV7-9 with TRBJ2-5; 10 nucleotides line up with TRBD1. CDR1 and CDR2 from the germline V gene are SEHNR and FQNEAQ (reference sequence). V dropped 5 bases and J dropped 5; count of bases not matched to a gene: 8. This CDR3 region has 15 residues. The CDR3 nucleotides are TGTGCCAGCAGCACCCACCCGGGACAGGGGGAGACCCAGTACTTC. Translating it yields CASSTHPGQGETQYF.